A selection of T cell receptor beta chains follows, all from one sample in a study of neurological immune-mediated disorders. MiXCR, applied by TCRdb to the 5' RACE reads, yields one record per CDR3 protein. The sample consists of approximately 80,000 distinct CDR3 sequences, 5.8% of them appearing once. The sample was PBMCs. The receptors were gathered from a woman aged 60-70 years with multiple sclerosis. CDR3s include the opening cysteine and the closing phenylalanine or tryptophan. D genes are given only for firm matches. Size values are once, few and many counts, or a class for expanded clones, and some rows have none.

J gene | V gene | D gene | clone size | CDR3 DNA | CDR3 protein
TRBJ2-1 | TRBV20-1 | TRBD1 | many | TGCAGTGCTGGCCGGGACAGGGGCAATGAGCAGTTCTTC | CSAGRDRGNEQFF
TRBJ1-5 | TRBV7-2 | NA | many | TGTGCCAGCGGAGGGGGGCGGGGGCCCCAGCATTTT | CASGGGRGPQHF
TRBJ2-7 | TRBV5-1 | TRBD1 | many | TGCGCCAGCAGCCCTGGTGGACAGGGGGAGCAGTACTTC | CASSPGGQGEQYF
TRBJ1-6 | TRBV14 | TRBD1 | few | TGTGCCAGCAGCCACCTTACCGGGACAGCTAATTCACCCCTCCACTTT | CASSHLTGTANSPLHF
TRBJ1-5 | TRBV7-9 | NA | NA | TGTGCCAGCAGCTTAAAAAGGCAGGGACCAGATCAGCCCCAGCATTTT | CASSLKRQGPDQPQHF
TRBJ1-1 | TRBV6-5 | NA | NA | TGTGCCAGCAGCAGGGGTTTCACGGACACTGAAGCTTTCTTT | CASSRGFTDTEAFF
TRBJ1-4 | TRBV7-8 | NA | many | TGTGCCAGCAGCTTGTCGGTTGCGGGCAATCTCGAAAAACTGTTTTTT | CASSLSVAGNLEKLFF
TRBJ1-1 | TRBV5-5 | TRBD1 | many | TGTGCCAGCAGAAAGCAGGGGGCTGCTGAAGCTTTCTTT | CASRKQGAAEAFF
TRBJ2-3 | TRBV4-1 | TRBD2 | many | TGCGCCAGCAGCCAAGGACTAGCGGGGGGGTTAGATACGCAGTATTTT | CASSQGLAGGLDTQYF
TRBJ1-2 | TRBV24-1 | TRBD1 | many | TGTGCCACCAGTGACTCGAGCCGGGACAGGGGGTTCGGGTATGGCTACACCTTC | CATSDSSRDRGFGYGYTF
TRBJ1-1 | TRBV4-1 | NA | many | TGCGCCAGCAGCCAAGCAAGAACGAACACTGAAGCTTTCTTT | CASSQARTNTEAFF
TRBJ2-7 | TRBV5-6 | NA | many | TGTGCCAGCAGCGGGACCCATTACTCCTACGAGCAGTACTTC | CASSGTHYSYEQYF
TRBJ2-1 | TRBV7-2 | NA | many | TGTGCCAGCAGCACCTACCTACAGGACCAGTTCTTC | CASSTYLQDQFF
TRBJ1-1 | TRBV11-2 | NA | many | TGTGCCAGCAGCCCGAGACAGAGTATCATGAACACTGAAGCTTTCTTT | CASSPRQSIMNTEAFF
TRBJ2-5 | TRBV29-1 | NA | many | TGCAGCGTTGCTCACCAAGAGACCCAGTACTTC | CSVAHQETQYF
TRBJ2-7 | TRBV7-2 | NA | few | TGTGCCAGCAGATACACGGGGGCCTACGAGCAGTACTTC | CASRYTGAYEQYF
TRBJ2-1 | TRBV9 | TRBD2 | many | TGTGCCAGCAGCCCTAGCGGGGGGGCGCTTAATGAGCAGTTCTTC | CASSPSGGALNEQFF
TRBJ2-7 | TRBV11-2 | NA | many | TGTGCCAGCAGCTTAGCCGGGGTTCCTACGAACGAGCAGTACTTC | CASSLAGVPTNEQYF
TRBJ2-3 | TRBV7-6 | NA | few | TGTGCCAGCAGCTTAGGTATCACAGATACGCAGTATTTT | CASSLGITDTQYF
TRBJ2-1 | TRBV20-1 | NA | many | TGCAGCGTGACACGGAACAATGAGCAGTTCTTC | CSVTRNNEQFF
TRBJ2-2 | TRBV5-1 | NA | many | TGCGCCAGCAGCTTTGGGGCAGCAAACACCGGGGAGCTGTTTTTT | CASSFGAANTGELFF
TRBJ1-2 | TRBV7-2 | TRBD1 | many | TGTGCCAGCATCCAAAGTCCAGGGGGCTATGGCTACACCTTC | CASIQSPGGYGYTF
TRBJ1-1 | TRBV5-1 | NA | many | TGCGCCAGCAGCTTTGATACAGTGAACACTGAAGCTTTCTTT | CASSFDTVNTEAFF
TRBJ1-2 | TRBV5-1 | NA | few | TGCGCCAGCAGCTTGGCTGGCCGGGAGGGCTACACCTTC | CASSLAGREGYTF
TRBJ2-1 | TRBV20-1 | TRBD2 | many | TGCAGTGCTAGAGATTTCGGGGGGGCCACTGAGCAGTTCTTC | CSARDFGGATEQFF
TRBJ2-2 | TRBV20-1 | TRBD2 | many | TGCAGTGCTCGAGTCGGCGGGGGGGCTTTTCACGGGGAGCTGTTTTTT | CSARVGGGAFHGELFF
TRBJ2-2 | TRBV5-1 | TRBD2 | NA | TGCGCCAGCCGGATGCAGCGGGGAATGAACACCGGGGAGCTGTTTTTT | CASRMQRGMNTGELFF
TRBJ2-3 | TRBV5-1 | NA | many | TGCGCCAGCAGCTATACGGGACGGGCAGATACGCAGTATTTT | CASSYTGRADTQYF
TRBJ1-6 | TRBV6-5 | NA | many | TGTGCCAGCAGTTACTCGTTGGGGGGATCCTATAATTCACCCCTCCACTTT | CASSYSLGGSYNSPLHF
TRBJ2-1 | TRBV12-3/TRBV12-4 | NA | many | TGTGCCAGCAGTTTATCTCTAGCAGGTCCCGGTGAGCAGTTCTTC | CASSLSLAGPGEQFF
TRBJ2-7 | TRBV5-1 | NA | many | TGCGCCAGCAGCCGAGGCGCAGCCTACGAGCAGTACTTC | CASSRGAAYEQYF
TRBJ2-5 | TRBV10-2 | NA | many | TGCGCCAGCAGAGAGTTAGAGACCCAGTACTTC | CASRELETQYF
TRBJ2-1 | TRBV29-1 | NA | many | TGCAGCGTCGGTAAAGCGGGTGGATCCTACAATGAGCAGTTCTTC | CSVGKAGGSYNEQFF
TRBJ1-2 | TRBV20-1 | TRBD1 | many | TGCAGTGCTAGAACCGGGACAGGCTATGGCTACACCTTC | CSARTGTGYGYTF
TRBJ2-1 | TRBV5-1 | NA | NA | TGCGCCAGCAGCTCTGTGGGGTTTGACAATGAGCAGTTCTTC | CASSSVGFDNEQFF
TRBJ2-7 | TRBV11-2 | NA | many | TGTGCCAGCAGATTAGGGTTCAGCTCCTACGAGCAGTACTTC | CASRLGFSSYEQYF
TRBJ2-7 | TRBV7-6 | NA | many | TGTGCCAGCAGTCTCGGGACATCCCTCGACGAGCAGTACTTC | CASSLGTSLDEQYF
TRBJ2-3 | TRBV5-1 | TRBD2 | few | TGCGCCAGCAGCTTAGCTTCGACGGGGGGGGCAGATACGCAGTATTTT | CASSLASTGGADTQYF
TRBJ2-5 | TRBV20-1 | TRBD1 | many | TGCAGTGCTAGAGATACGGGACAGGGGGCGGGAGAGACCCAGTACTTC | CSARDTGQGAGETQYF
TRBJ1-3 | TRBV7-2 | NA | many | TGTGCCAGCAGCCCTACTGGGGGGGGCTTAGGAAACACCATATATTTT | CASSPTGGGLGNTIYF
TRBJ1-5 | TRBV12-3/TRBV12-4 | TRBD1 | NA | TGTGCCAGCAGTCCGACAGGGGAAGCTCAGCCCCAGCATTTT | CASSPTGEAQPQHF
TRBJ2-7 | TRBV5-1 | TRBD1 | many | TGCGCCAGCAGCATACCCGGGACAGGGGCCGAGCAGTACTTC | CASSIPGTGAEQYF
TRBJ1-1 | TRBV6-5 | NA | many | TGTGCCAGCAGTTACCTAACAGGGAACGGAGATGAAGCTTTCTTT | CASSYLTGNGDEAFF
TRBJ1-1 | TRBV4-1 | NA | many | TGCGCCAGCAGCCATCCAGGAAGGTCGAACACTGAAGCTTTCTTT | CASSHPGRSNTEAFF
TRBJ2-1 | TRBV5-1 | TRBD2 | many | TGCGCCAGCAGCTTCGACGGGGGGGCCTACAATGAGCAGTTCTTC | CASSFDGGAYNEQFF
TRBJ1-2 | TRBV15 | TRBD1 | many | TGTGCCACCAGCAGAAGCAGACAGGGCGATGGCTACACCTTC | CATSRSRQGDGYTF
TRBJ1-5 | TRBV6-1 | NA | many | TGTGCCAGCAGTGTGGAAGGGGATCAGCCCCAGCATTTT | CASSVEGDQPQHF
TRBJ1-6 | TRBV5-1 | TRBD1 | many | TGCGCCAGCAGCTTGGCCCAGGGACAGGGTTCTTCACCCCTCCACTTT | CASSLAQGQGSSPLHF
TRBJ1-1 | TRBV3-1 | TRBD1 | many | TGTGCCAGCAGCCAGAGTGACAGGGGCCGGGGCACTGAAGCTTTCTTT | CASSQSDRGRGTEAFF
TRBJ2-1 | TRBV5-1 | NA | many | TGCGCCAGCAGCTTGGATGTGGGCTCCTACAATGAGCAGTTCTTC | CASSLDVGSYNEQFF
TRBJ1-2 | TRBV15 | NA | many | TGTGCCACCAGCAGAGAGCCCGGCTATGGCTACACCTTC | CATSREPGYGYTF
TRBJ1-6 | TRBV20-1 | TRBD1 | NA | TGCAGTGCTACAATTTACAGGGGGCAATCACCCCTCCACTTT | CSATIYRGQSPLHF
TRBJ2-2 | TRBV7-9 | NA | many | TGTGCCAGCAGCTTAGTCCAAGACACCGGGGAGCTGTTTTTT | CASSLVQDTGELFF
TRBJ1-2 | TRBV28 | TRBD1 | NA | TGTGCCAGCAGTTTTTTAGTACAGGGGGCTTACTATGGCTACACCTTC | CASSFLVQGAYYGYTF